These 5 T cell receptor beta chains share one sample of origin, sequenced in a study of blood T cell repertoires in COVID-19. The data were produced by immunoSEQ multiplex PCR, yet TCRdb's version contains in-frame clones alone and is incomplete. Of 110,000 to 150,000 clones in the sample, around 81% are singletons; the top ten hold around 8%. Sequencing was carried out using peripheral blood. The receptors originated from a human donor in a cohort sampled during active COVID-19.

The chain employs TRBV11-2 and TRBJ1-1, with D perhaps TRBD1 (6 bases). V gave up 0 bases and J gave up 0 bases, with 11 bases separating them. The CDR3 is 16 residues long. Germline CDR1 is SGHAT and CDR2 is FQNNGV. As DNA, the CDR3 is TGTGCCAGCAGCTTAGATTGGGGGACAATGAACACTGAAGCTTTCTTT. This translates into CASSLDWGTMNTEAFF.

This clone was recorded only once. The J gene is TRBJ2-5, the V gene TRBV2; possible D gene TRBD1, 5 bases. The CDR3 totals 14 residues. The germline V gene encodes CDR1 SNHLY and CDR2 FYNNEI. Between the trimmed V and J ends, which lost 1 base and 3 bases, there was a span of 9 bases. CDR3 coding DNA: TGTGCCAGCAGTGAAGTAGGGGCGAAAGAGACCCAGTACTTC. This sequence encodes CASSEVGAKETQYF.

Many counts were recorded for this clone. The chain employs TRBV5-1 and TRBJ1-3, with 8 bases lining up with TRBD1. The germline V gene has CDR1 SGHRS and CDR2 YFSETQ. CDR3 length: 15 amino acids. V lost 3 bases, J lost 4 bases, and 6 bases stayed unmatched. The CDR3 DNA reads TGCGCCAGCAGCTCCACCGGACAGGGCGGAAACACCATATATTTT. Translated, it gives CASSSTGQGGNTIYF. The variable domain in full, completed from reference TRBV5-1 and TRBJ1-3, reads KAGVTQTPRYLIKTRGQQVTLSCSPISGHRSVSWYQQTPGQGLQFLFEYFSETQRNKGNFPGRFSGRQFSNSRSEMNVSTLELGDSALYLCASSSTGQGGNTIYFGEGSWLTVV.

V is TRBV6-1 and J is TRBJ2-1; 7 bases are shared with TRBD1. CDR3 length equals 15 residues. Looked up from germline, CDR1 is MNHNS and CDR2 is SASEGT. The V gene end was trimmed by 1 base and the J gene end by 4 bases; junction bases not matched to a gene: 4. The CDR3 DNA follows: TGTGCCAGCAGTGAAGGAGGGGGCCCTTACAATGAGCAGTTCTTC. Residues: CASSEGGGPYNEQFF.

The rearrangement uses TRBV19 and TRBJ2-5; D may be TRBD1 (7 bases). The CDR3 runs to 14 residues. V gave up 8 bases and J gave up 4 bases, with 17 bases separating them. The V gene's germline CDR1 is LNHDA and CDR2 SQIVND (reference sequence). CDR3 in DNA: TGTGCCAGTCGAAAGGGGCAGGGGGGAGAGACCCAGTACTTC. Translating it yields CASRKGQGGETQYF.